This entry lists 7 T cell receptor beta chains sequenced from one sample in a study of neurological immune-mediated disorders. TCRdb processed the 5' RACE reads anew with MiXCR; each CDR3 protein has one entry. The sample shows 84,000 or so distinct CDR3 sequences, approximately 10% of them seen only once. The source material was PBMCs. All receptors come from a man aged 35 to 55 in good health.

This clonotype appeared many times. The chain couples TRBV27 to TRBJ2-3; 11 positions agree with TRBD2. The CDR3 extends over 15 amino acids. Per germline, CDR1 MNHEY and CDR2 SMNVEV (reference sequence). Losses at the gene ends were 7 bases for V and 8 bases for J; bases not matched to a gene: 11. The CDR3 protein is CASTNTLAGVSTQYF. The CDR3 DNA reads TGTGCCAGCACCAACACACTAGCGGGAGTATCTACGCAGTATTTT.

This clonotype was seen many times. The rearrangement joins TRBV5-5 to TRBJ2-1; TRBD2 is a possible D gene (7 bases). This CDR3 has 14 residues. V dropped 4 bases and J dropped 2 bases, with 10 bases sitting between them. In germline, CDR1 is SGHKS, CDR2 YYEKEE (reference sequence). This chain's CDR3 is CASSRGGAYNEQFF. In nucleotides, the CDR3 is TGTGCCAGCAGCAGGGGGGGGGCCTACAATGAGCAGTTCTTC.

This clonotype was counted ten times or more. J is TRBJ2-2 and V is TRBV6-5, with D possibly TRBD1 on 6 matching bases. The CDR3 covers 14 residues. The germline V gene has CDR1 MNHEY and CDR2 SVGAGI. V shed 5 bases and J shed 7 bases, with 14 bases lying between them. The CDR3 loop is CASSEQGSIGELFF. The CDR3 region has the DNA TGTGCCAGCAGTGAACAGGGCAGCATCGGGGAGCTGTTTTTT.

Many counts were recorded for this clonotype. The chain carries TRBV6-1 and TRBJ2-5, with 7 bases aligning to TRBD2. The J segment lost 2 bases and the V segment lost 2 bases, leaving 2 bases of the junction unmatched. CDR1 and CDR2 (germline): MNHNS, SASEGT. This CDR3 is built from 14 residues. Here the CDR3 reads CASSETGGQETQYF. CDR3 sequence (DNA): TGTGCCAGCAGTGAAACGGGAGGTCAAGAGACCCAGTACTTC.

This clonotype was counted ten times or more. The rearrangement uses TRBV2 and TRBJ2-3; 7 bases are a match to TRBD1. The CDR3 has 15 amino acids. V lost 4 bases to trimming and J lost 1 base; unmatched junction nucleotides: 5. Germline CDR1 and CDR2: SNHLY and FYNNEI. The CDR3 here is CASSGRQGGTDTQYF. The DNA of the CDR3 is TGTGCCAGCAGTGGAAGACAGGGAGGCACAGATACGCAGTATTTT.

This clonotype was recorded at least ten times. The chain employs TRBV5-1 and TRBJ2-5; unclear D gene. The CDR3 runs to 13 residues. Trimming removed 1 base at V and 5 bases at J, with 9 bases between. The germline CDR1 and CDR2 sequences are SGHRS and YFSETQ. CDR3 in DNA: TGCGCCAGCAGCTTGTATGTTGGGGAGACCCAGTACTTC. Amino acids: CASSLYVGETQYF.

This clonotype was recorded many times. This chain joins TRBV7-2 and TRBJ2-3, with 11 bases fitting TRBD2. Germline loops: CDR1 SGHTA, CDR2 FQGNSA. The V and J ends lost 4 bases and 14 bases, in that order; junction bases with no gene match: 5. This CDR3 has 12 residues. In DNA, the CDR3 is TGTGCCAGCAGCTCAACTAGCGGGAGTTGGTATTTT. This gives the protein CASSSTSGSWYF. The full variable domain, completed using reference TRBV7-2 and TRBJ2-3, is GAGVSQSPSNKVTEKGKDVELRCDPISGHTALYWYRQSLGQGLEFLIYFQGNSAPDKSGLPSDRFSAERTGGSVSTLTIQRTQQEDSAVYLCASSSTSGSWYFGPGTRLTVL.